This T cell receptor (beta chain) was observed in a study of control samples from healthy donors and cancer patients. The CDR3 extends over 14 amino acids. CDR1 SGHDT and CDR2 YYEEEE come from the germline V gene. With 4 bases clipped from V and 5 bases from J, the junction kept 8 bases outside the gene matches. Libraries were prepared by immunoSEQ multiplex PCR; TCRdb keeps only in-frame clonotypes and omits some of them. The sample consists of roughly 84,000 clones, roughly 91% of them appearing once. Sequencing used blood. The chain is built from TRBV5-6 and TRBJ1-1, with 7 bases matching TRBD1. The sequence derives from a man between 45 and 60 years old in good health. CDR3 residues: CASSQSTGRTEAFF. CDR3 DNA: TGTGCCAGCAGCCAATCGACAGGGCGGACTGAAGCTTTCTTT.